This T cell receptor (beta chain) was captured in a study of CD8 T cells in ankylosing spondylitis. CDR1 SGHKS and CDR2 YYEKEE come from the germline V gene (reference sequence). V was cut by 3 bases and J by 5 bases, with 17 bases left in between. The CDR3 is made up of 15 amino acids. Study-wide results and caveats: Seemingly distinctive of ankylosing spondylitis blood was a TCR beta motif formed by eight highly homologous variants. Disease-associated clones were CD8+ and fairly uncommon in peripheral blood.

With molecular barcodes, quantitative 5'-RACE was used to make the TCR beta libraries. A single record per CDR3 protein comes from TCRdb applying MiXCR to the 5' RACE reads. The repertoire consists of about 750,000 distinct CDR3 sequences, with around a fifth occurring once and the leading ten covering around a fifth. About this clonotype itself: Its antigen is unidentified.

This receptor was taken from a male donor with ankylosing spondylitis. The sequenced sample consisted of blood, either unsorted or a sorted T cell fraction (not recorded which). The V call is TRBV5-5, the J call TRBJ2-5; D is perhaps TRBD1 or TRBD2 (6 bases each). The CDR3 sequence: CASSSKGGIGETQYF. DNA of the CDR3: TGTGCCAGCAGCTCGAAAGGGGGGATTGGGGAGACCCAGTACTTC.